This paragraph reports one TCR beta chain. Its antigen is not identified. The primer mix had 60 Vbeta and 13 Jbeta primers. Assay: immunoSEQ multiplex PCR; the TCRdb copy retains only in-frame clones and omits some. The top ten clones hold around 1.5% of a sample with 180,000 or so clones, roughly 84% of them seen once. These data originate in a study of cytomegalovirus exposure and HLA in healthy donors. Findings and caveats of the study: Looking again later, the authors saw that most CMV-associated TCR beta chains seemed HLA-restricted. Per a later analysis, 18,000 or so TCR beta sequences showed association with HLA alleles at 0.05 false discovery rate. A later analysis reportedly found fewer N-insertions in an Asian-associated ancestry cluster than the approximately 700-donor mean.

The CDR3 has 13 amino acids. The germline gives CDR1 MNHEY, CDR2 SMNVEV (reference sequence). J lost 8 bases, V lost 5 bases, and 6 bases had no gene match. V is TRBV27 and J is TRBJ1-2; 9 nucleotides align to TRBD1. The specimen was PBMCs. The receptor's source is a male donor in good health and CMV-seronegative. This CDR3 is CASSPRTGEGYTF. DNA for the CDR3: TGTGCCAGCAGTCCGCGGACAGGGGAAGGCTACACCTTC.